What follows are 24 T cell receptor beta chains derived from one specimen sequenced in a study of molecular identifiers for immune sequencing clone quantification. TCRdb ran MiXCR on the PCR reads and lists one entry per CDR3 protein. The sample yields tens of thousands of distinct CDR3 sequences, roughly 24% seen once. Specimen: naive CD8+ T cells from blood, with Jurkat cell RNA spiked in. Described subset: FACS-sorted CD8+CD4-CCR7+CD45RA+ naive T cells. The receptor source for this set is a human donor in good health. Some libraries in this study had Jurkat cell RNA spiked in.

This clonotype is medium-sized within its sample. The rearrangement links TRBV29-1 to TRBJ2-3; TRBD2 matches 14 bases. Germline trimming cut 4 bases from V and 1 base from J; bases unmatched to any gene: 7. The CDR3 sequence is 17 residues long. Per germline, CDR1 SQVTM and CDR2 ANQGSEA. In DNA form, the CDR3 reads TGCAGCGTTGCCGGGACTAGCGGGAGAGGGGGCACAGATACGCAGTATTTT. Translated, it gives CSVAGTSGRGGTDTQYF.

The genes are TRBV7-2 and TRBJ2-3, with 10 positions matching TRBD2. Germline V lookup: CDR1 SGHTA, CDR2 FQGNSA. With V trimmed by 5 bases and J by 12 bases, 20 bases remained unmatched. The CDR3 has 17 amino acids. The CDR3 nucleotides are TGTGCCAGCAGCAACCCTCTAGCGGGAGAAGTCTCAGAAACCCAGTATTTT. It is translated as CASSNPLAGEVSETQYF. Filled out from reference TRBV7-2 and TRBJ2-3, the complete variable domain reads GAGVSQSPSNKVTEKGKDVELRCDPISGHTALYWYRQSLGQGLEFLIYFQGNSAPDKSGLPSDRFSAERTGGSVSTLTIQRTQQEDSAVYLCASSNPLAGEVSETQYFGPGTRLTVL.

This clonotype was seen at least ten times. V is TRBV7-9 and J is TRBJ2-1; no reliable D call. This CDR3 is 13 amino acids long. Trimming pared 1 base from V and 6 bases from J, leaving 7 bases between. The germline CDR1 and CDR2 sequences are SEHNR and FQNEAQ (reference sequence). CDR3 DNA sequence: TGTGCCAGCAGCTTAGGAACTCTCAATGAGCAGTTCTTC. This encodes CASSLGTLNEQFF.

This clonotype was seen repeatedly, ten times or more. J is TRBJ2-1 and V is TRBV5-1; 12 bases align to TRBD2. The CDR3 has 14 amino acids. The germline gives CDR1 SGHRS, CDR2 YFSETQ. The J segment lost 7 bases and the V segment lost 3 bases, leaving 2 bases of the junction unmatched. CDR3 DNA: TGCGCCAGCAGCTCTAGCGGGGGGGCTAATGAGCAGTTCTTC. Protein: CASSSSGGANEQFF.

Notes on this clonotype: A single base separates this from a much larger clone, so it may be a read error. The CDR3 loop is CSARDREAAGTGGLFF. The CDR3 DNA reads as TGCAGTGCTAGAGATCGGGAGGCCGCCGGCACCGGGGGGCTGTTTTTT. V and J are TRBV20-1 and TRBJ2-2; 7 bases agree with TRBD2. The CDR3 totals 16 residues. Germline-derived CDR1 and CDR2 are DFQATT and SNEGSKA (reference sequence).

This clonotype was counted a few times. In DNA form, the CDR3 reads TGTGCCAGCAGCCAGCTTCTCCTCGGAGAAGCTTTCTTT. Its protein product is CASSQLLLGEAFF. The V and J genes are TRBV6-2 or TRBV6-3 and TRBJ1-1; no definite D call. CDR1 and CDR2 from the germline V gene are MNHEY and SVGEGT. CDR3 length: 13 residues. The V end was cut by 6 bases, the J end by 8 bases, with 16 bases between.

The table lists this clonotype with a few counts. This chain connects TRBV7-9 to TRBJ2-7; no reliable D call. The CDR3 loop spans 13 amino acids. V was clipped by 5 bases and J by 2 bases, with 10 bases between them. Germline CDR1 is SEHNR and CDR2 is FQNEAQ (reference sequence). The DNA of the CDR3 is TGTGCCAGCAGCCCCCGCCAAACCTACGAGCAGTACTTC. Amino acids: CASSPRQTYEQYF.

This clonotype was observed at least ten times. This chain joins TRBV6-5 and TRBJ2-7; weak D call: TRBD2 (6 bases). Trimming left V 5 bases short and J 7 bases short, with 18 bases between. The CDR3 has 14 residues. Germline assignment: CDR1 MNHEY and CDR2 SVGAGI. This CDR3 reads CASSVGVLGGEQYF. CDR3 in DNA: TGTGCCAGCAGTGTTGGAGTCTTGGGGGGAGAGCAGTACTTC.

The chain's CDR3 is CASSLIDRVQETQYF. CDR3 in DNA: TGTGCCAGCAGCCTCATAGACAGGGTGCAAGAGACCCAGTACTTC. The V call is TRBV27, the J call TRBJ2-5; TRBD1 matches at 7 bases. Germline V lookup: CDR1 MNHEY, CDR2 SMNVEV (reference sequence). The CDR3 totals 15 residues. V shed 6 bases and J 2 bases; nucleotides not matched to a gene: 9.

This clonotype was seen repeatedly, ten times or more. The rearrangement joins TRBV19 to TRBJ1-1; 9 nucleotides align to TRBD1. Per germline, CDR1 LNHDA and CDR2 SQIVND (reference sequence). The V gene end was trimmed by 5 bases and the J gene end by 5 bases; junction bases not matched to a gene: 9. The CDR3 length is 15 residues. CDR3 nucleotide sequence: TGTGCCAGTAGTCCCACAGGGGGCGGATGGACTGAAGCTTTCTTT. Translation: CASSPTGGGWTEAFF.

CDR3 in amino acids: CASSQLRESSYEQYF. The CDR3 bases are TGCGCCAGCAGCCAATTACGCGAGAGCTCCTACGAGCAGTACTTC. The rearrangement joins TRBV4-3 to TRBJ2-7; D gene ambiguous. V shed 2 bases and J shed 0 bases, with 11 bases lying between them. Germline V gene sequence: CDR1 LGHNA, CDR2 YSLEER. This CDR3 contains 15 residues.

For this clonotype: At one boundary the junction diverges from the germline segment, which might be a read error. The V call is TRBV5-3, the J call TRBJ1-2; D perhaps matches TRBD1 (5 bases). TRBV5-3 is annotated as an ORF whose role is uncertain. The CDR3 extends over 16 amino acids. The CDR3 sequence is CASSLGEYGRAYGSPF. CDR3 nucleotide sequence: TGTGCCAGCAGCTTGGGGGAGTATGGAAGGGCCTATGGCTCCCCCTTC.

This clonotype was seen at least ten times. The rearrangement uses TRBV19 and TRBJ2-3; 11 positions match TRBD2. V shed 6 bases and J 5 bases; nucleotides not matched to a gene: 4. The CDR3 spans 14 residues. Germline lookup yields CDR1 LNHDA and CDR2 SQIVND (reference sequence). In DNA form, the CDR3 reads TGTGCCAGTAGCACTAGCGGGGGCATAGATACGCAGTATTTT. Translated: CASSTSGGIDTQYF.

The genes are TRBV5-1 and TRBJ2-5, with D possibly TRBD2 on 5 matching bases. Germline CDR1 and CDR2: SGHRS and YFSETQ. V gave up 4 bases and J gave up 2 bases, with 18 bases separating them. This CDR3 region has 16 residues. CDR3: CASSPAERTQQETQYF. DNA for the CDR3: TGCGCCAGCAGCCCCGCGGAGCGGACGCAGCAAGAGACCCAGTACTTC.

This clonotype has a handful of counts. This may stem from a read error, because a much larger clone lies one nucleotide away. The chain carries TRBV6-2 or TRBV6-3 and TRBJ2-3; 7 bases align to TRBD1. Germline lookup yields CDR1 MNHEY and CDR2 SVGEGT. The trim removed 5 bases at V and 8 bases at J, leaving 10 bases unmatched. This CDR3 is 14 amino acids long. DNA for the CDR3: TGTGCCAGCAGTCCAACAGGGGCACAGGCTACGCAGTATTTT. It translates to CASSPTGAQATQYF.

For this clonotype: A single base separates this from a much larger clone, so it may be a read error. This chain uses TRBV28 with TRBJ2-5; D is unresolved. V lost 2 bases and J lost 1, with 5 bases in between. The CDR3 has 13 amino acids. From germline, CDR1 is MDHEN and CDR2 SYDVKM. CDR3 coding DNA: TGTGCCAGCAGTTTAACCCCCCAAGAGACCCAGTACTTC. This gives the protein CASSLTPQETQYF.

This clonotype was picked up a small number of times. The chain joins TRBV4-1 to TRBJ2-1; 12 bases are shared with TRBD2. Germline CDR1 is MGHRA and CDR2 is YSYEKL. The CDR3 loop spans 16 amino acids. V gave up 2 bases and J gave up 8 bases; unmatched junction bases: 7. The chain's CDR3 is CASSQHLAGGPHEQFF. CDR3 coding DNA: TGCGCCAGCAGCCAACATCTAGCGGGAGGGCCCCATGAGCAGTTCTTC.

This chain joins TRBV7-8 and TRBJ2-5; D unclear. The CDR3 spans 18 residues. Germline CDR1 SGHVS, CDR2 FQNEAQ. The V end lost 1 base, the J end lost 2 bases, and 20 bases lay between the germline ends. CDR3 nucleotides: TGTGCCAGCAGCTTAGTCTCCAGCGTGTGGGCCGAGCAAGAGACCCAGTACTTC. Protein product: CASSLVSSVWAEQETQYF.

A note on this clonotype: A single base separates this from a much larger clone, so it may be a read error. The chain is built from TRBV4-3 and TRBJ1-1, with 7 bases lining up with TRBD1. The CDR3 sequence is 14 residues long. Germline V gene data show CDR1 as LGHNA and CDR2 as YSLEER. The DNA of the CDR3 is TGCGCCAGCAGCCGGGGACAGCAAAACACTGAAGCTCTCTTT. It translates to CASSRGQQNTEALF.

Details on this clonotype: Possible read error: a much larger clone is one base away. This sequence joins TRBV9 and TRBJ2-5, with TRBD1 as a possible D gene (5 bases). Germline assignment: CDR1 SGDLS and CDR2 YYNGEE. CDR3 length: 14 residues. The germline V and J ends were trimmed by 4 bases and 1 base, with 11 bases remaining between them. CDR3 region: CASSPQGLQETQYF. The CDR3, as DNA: TGTGCCAGCAGCCCTCAGGGTCTCCAAGAGACCCAGTACTTC.

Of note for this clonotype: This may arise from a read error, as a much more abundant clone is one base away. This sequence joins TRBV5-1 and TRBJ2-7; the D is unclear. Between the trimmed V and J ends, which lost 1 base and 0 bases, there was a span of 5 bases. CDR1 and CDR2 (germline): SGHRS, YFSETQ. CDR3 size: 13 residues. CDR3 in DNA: TGCGCCAGCAGCTTGTCCTTCTCCTACGAGCAGTACTTC. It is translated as CASSLSFSYEQYF.

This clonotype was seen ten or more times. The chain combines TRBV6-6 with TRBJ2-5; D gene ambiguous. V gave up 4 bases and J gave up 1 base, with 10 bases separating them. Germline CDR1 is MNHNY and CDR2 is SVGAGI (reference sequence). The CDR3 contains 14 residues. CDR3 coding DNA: TGTGCCAGCAGTTTCGGGCTGGGCCAAGAGACCCAGTACTTC. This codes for CASSFGLGQETQYF.

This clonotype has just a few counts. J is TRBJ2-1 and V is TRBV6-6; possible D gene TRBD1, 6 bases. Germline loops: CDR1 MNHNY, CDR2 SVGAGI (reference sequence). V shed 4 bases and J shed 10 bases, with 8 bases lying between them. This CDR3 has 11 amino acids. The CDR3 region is CASSFGQEQFF. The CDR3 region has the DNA TGTGCCAGCAGTTTCGGACAGGAGCAGTTCTTC.

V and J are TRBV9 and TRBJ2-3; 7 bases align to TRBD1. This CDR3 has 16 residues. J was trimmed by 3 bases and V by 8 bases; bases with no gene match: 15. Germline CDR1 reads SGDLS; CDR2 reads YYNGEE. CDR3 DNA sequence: TGTGCCAGTAGCTTAGGAACGAGGGGGCAAACAGATACGCAGTATTTT. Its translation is CASSLGTRGQTDTQYF.